The sequence of this TCR beta chain was determined in a study of metastatic and nonmetastatic thyroid tumors. Overall study: Across blood and tumor or nodule tissue, repertoires from malignant and benign thyroid patients were compared with one another.

With 7 bases removed from V and 4 bases from J, the gap between germline ends came to 19 bases. Germline CDR1 reads SQVTM; CDR2 reads ANQGSEA. The CDR3 loop spans 14 amino acids. Thyroid surgery took place with no prior treatment in any patient. This clone was seen repeatedly, ten times or more. The antigen is unknown. Per the original data handling: What underpinned the distant-metastasis classifier for papillary thyroid cancer was the set of CDR3 differences across clinicopathological groups. TCRdb re-called clones via MiXCR from the PCR reads. The V and J calls were determined by TCRdb, not by the authors. Of around 30,000 clones listed, 15% to 20% are singletons. General study results and limits: In both blood and tumor samples, TCR beta diversity was reported significantly higher for malignant than benign nodules.

Sequencing was done on a sample of blood. The source of this sequence is a female donor with papillary thyroid cancer or a benign thyroid nodule (not recorded which). Some clones in this sample may be carry-over from other donors' samples. V usage is TRBV29-1 and J usage is TRBJ1-2; D remains unclear. The CDR3 nucleotides are TGCAGCGCCCAAGGCGCCCTTCTTGGCTATGGCTACACCTTC. This translates into CSAQGALLGYGYTF.